This TCR beta chain is from a study of tumor and adjacent non-tumor tissue in lung cancer. Looking at the study overall: Each sample yielded 3.5 million to 4.5 million productive TCRbeta reads on average. Findings and caveats of the study: Compared with tumor, normal lung showed significantly lower TCR diversity. Patients with more diverse tumor TCRs had worse survival.

Note on this clonotype: What it recognizes is unknown.

The library came from three nested PCR rounds adapted from ARM-PCR protocols. Each CDR3 protein gets one entry after TCRdb re-called the multiplex PCR reads with MiXCR. Counted here are about 80,000 distinct CDR3 sequences, 80% to 90% occurring once; the ten biggest clones make up about 54%. The germline V gene encodes CDR1 SGHAT and CDR2 FQNNGV. The CDR3 has 14 residues. RNA was extracted from bulk tissue without any cell sorting. Distant lung tissue was collected more than 3 cm away from the tumor edge. Sample: distant non-tumor lung tissue. The rearrangement links TRBV11-2 to TRBJ2-6, with D unresolved. The sequence came from a man aged 55 to 69 with non-small cell lung cancer. CDR3 nucleotide sequence: TGTACCAACACTCTTATCTCTGGGGCCAACGTCCTGACTTTC. Its translation is CTNTLISGANVLTF.